Below, 23 T cell receptor beta chains from the same sample are listed, as sequenced in a study of blood T cell repertoires in COVID-19. Measured with immunoSEQ multiplex PCR; TCRdb has only the in-frame clones, and not every one. The data contain 300,000 to 350,000 clones, more than 75% of them singletons. The sequencing sample was made of PBMCs or T cells enriched from blood (not recorded which). The receptors were gathered from a woman in her twenties or thirties who had recovered from COVID-19.

This rearrangement joins TRBV5-6 to TRBJ2-5, with D perhaps matching TRBD2 (7 bases). This CDR3 has 15 amino acids. Germline lookup yields CDR1 SGHDT and CDR2 YYEEEE. Trimming took 6 bases from V and 4 from J, leaving 19 bases between them. CDR3 coding DNA: TGTGCCAGCACCCCTCGAGGGGGGGGCCTAGAGACCCAGTACTTC. This gives the protein CASTPRGGGLETQYF.

V and J are TRBV9 and TRBJ2-7; possibly TRBD2 for D (6 bases). Trimming pared 2 bases from V and 4 bases from J, leaving 16 bases between. In germline, CDR1 is SGDLS, CDR2 YYNGEE. The CDR3 consists of 15 residues. CDR3 in amino acids: CASSVGPGGAYEQYF. DNA of the CDR3: TGTGCCAGCAGCGTGGGCCCAGGAGGGGCGTACGAGCAGTACTTC.

The chain has TRBV12-3 or TRBV12-4 and TRBJ1-2; D perhaps matches TRBD1 (5 bases). V was trimmed by 1 base and J by 12 bases, leaving 9 bases between them. The CDR3 extends over 11 amino acids. CDR3 protein: CASSLGAGHTF. The DNA for the CDR3 is TGTGCCAGCAGTTTAGGGGCGGGACACACCTTC.

The genes are TRBV18 and TRBJ1-1; 7 bases are shared with TRBD1. The CDR3 length is 15 residues. J lost 0 bases, V lost 2 bases, and 3 bases had no gene match. Germline CDR1 and CDR2: KGHSH and LQKENI. Written as DNA, the CDR3 is TGTGCCAGCTCACCAAAAACAGGGGTGAACACTGAAGCTTTCTTT. Residues: CASSPKTGVNTEAFF.

This rearrangement joins TRBV6-5 to TRBJ1-2; 7 nucleotides agree with TRBD1. CDR1 is MNHEY, CDR2 SVGAGI, per germline. CDR3 size: 14 residues. With V trimmed by 6 bases and J by 7 bases, 11 bases remained unmatched. CDR3 region: CASRDGTASPGYTF. In nucleotides, the CDR3 is TGTGCCAGCAGAGATGGGACAGCCTCTCCTGGCTACACCTTC.

In regard to this clone: At the DNA level, this CDR3 is encoded by other sequences in the same sample as well. This chain joins TRBV18 and TRBJ1-2, with 9 positions matching TRBD1. This CDR3 region has 14 residues. Germline CDR1 and CDR2: KGHSH and LQKENI. V lost 2 bases, J lost 2 bases, and 0 bases stayed unmatched. The CDR3 region is CASSPGQGNYGYTF. The CDR3 DNA is TGTGCCAGCTCACCAGGACAGGGGAACTATGGCTACACCTTC.

V and J are TRBV6-5 and TRBJ1-1; 11 bases agree with TRBD1. Looked up from germline, CDR1 is MNHEY and CDR2 is SVGAGI. This CDR3 spans 15 amino acids. After removal of 2 bases from V and 6 bases from J, the junction contained 5 bases not matched to a gene. CDR3 in amino acids: CASSYIGQGAAEAFF. The DNA of the CDR3 is TGTGCCAGCAGTTACATTGGACAGGGGGCGGCTGAAGCTTTCTTT.

The chain combines TRBV7-9 with TRBJ1-1; 7 bases are a match to TRBD1. Germline values: CDR1 SEHNR, CDR2 FQNEAQ (reference sequence). There are 13 residues in the CDR3. V shed 5 bases and J 5 bases; nucleotides not matched to a gene: 5. CDR3 DNA sequence: TGTGCCAGCAGCCGACAGGGAGGAACTGAAGCTTTCTTT. Its protein product is CASSRQGGTEAFF. Drawing the rest from reference TRBV7-9 and TRBJ1-1, the complete variable domain is DTGVSQNPRHKITKRGQNVTFRCDPISEHNRLYWYRQTLGQGPEFLTYFQNEAQLEKSRLLSDRFSAERPKGSFSTLEIQRTEQGDSAMYLCASSRQGGTEAFFGQGTRLTVV.

The chain has TRBV30 and TRBJ1-1; 8 positions match TRBD1. J lost 0 bases, V lost 0 bases, and 12 bases had no gene match. The CDR3 is 18 residues long. Germline loops: CDR1 GTSNPN, CDR2 SVGIG (reference sequence). This CDR3 is CAWSVQGGMGRLNTEAFF. CDR3 DNA sequence: TGTGCCTGGAGTGTACAGGGGGGGATGGGCAGACTGAACACTGAAGCTTTCTTT.

The chain recombines TRBV28 with TRBJ1-1; unclear D gene. Per the germline V gene, CDR1 is MDHEN and CDR2 is SYDVKM. V lost 7 bases and J lost 0, with 12 bases in between. This CDR3 has 14 amino acids. The CDR3 nucleotides are TGTGCCAGCAATACCGGCGGGGTGAACACTGAAGCTTTCTTT. Translated: CASNTGGVNTEAFF.

This clone occurred once. The J gene is TRBJ1-1, the V gene TRBV5-1, with D unclear. V lost 4 bases and J lost 5, with 12 bases in between. Germline V gene data show CDR1 as SGHRS and CDR2 as YFSETQ. CDR3 length equals 13 residues. CDR3 residues: CASSPGGYTEAFF. DNA of the CDR3: TGCGCCAGCAGCCCGGGCGGGTATACTGAAGCTTTCTTT.

V is TRBV10-1 and J is TRBJ2-7; TRBD2 matches at 8 bases. CDR1 and CDR2 (germline): WNHNN, SYGVQD (reference sequence). The CDR3 has 17 residues. V was pared by 3 bases and J by 0 bases, with 10 bases of the junction left unmatched. The CDR3 is CASSDGLAGSVSYEQYF. The CDR3 DNA follows: TGCGCCAGCAGTGATGGGCTAGCGGGTTCCGTCTCCTACGAGCAGTACTTC.

The genes are TRBV15 and TRBJ2-5; TRBD1 matches at 7 bases. V lost 6 bases and J lost 9; bases outside the gene matches: 7. The CDR3 covers 12 residues. Germline V CDR1 and CDR2: LNHNV, YYDKDF (reference sequence). This CDR3 reads CATSETGRSQYF. The DNA of the CDR3 is TGTGCCACCAGTGAGACAGGGCGATCCCAGTACTTC.

This chain joins TRBV30 and TRBJ1-2, with D unclear. Germline assignment: CDR1 GTSNPN and CDR2 SVGIG (reference sequence). Trimming left V 1 base short and J 5 bases short, with 8 bases between. CDR3 size: 12 residues. Here the CDR3 reads CAWSGLTYGYTF. Here the CDR3 DNA reads TGTGCCTGGAGTGGGCTTACGTATGGCTACACCTTC.

V gene TRBV6-1 combines with J gene TRBJ1-3, with unresolved D. The CDR3 runs to 14 residues. In germline, CDR1 is MNHNS, CDR2 SASEGT. V was pared by 2 bases and J by 0 bases, with 5 bases between. In nucleotides, the CDR3 is TGTGCCAGCAGTGAAATGAGCTCTGGAAACACCATATATTTT. This gives the protein CASSEMSSGNTIYF.

Remarks on this clone: In the same sample, other DNA sequences code for this CDR3. The gene calls are TRBV7-9 and TRBJ1-2, with D uncertain. With 1 base removed from V and 4 bases from J, the gap between germline ends came to 7 bases. The CDR3 is 13 residues long. Germline assignment: CDR1 SEHNR and CDR2 FQNEAQ (reference sequence). The CDR3 DNA is TGTGCCAGCAGCTTAGACAGTGGCTATGGCTACACCTTC. Protein: CASSLDSGYGYTF.

The chain has TRBV6-2 or TRBV6-3 and TRBJ2-5; 10 bases map to TRBD1. The junction had 3 bases not matched to a gene; V was cut back by 4 bases and J by 1 base. This CDR3 has 15 residues. Germline V gives CDR1 MNHEY, CDR2 SVGEGT. In DNA form, the CDR3 reads TGTGCCAGCAGTTGGAGGGACAGGGGCCAAGAGACCCAGTACTTC. It translates to CASSWRDRGQETQYF.

This clone showed up just a few times. The rearrangement links TRBV5-1 to TRBJ1-1; D remains unclear. This CDR3 has 13 amino acids. V was cut by 4 bases and J by 1 base, with 8 bases left in between. The V gene's germline CDR1 is SGHRS and CDR2 YFSETQ. The CDR3 DNA sequence: TGCGCCAGCAGCCCGGGTCCGAACACTGAAGCTTTCTTT. Translated: CASSPGPNTEAFF. Variable domain in full (rest from reference TRBV5-1 and TRBJ1-1): KAGVTQTPRYLIKTRGQQVTLSCSPISGHRSVSWYQQTPGQGLQFLFEYFSETQRNKGNFPGRFSGRQFSNSRSEMNVSTLELGDSALYLCASSPGPNTEAFFGQGTRLTVV.

This clone was detected only once. This chain joins TRBV5-1 and TRBJ2-2; weak D call: TRBD1 (6 bases). Trimming took 0 bases from V and 7 from J, leaving 10 bases between them. Per germline, CDR1 SGHRS and CDR2 YFSETQ. The CDR3 has 14 amino acids. The CDR3, as DNA: TGCGCCAGCAGCTTGGAGCAGGGGAACGGGGAGCTGTTTTTT. Its protein is CASSLEQGNGELFF.

The chain combines TRBV28 with TRBJ1-5; tentative D call: TRBD1 (5 bases). Germline V gene lookup returns CDR1 MDHEN and CDR2 SYDVKM. Trimming cost V 4 bases and J 0 bases, with 16 bases left between them. There are 17 residues in the CDR3. CDR3 coding DNA: TGTGCCAGCAGTTCCCCCGGGGGGGGATCTAGCAATCAGCCCCAGCATTTT. Translation: CASSSPGGGSSNQPQHF.

The chain recombines TRBV14 with TRBJ2-3, with TRBD2 identical over 10 bases. Germline CDR1 and CDR2: SGHDN and FVKESK. This CDR3 region has 18 residues. The V gene end was trimmed by 0 bases and the J gene end by 6 bases; junction bases not matched to a gene: 12. The CDR3 region is CASSQESGHSGGSDTQYF. The CDR3, as DNA: TGTGCCAGCAGCCAAGAATCCGGGCATAGCGGGGGGTCGGATACGCAGTATTTT. Complete variable domain (other parts from reference TRBV14 and TRBJ2-3): EAGVTQFPSHSVIEKGQTVTLRCDPISGHDNLYWYRRVMGKEIKFLLHFVKESKQDESGMPNNRFLAERTGGTYSTLKVQPAELEDSGVYFCASSQESGHSGGSDTQYFGPGTRLTVL.

This sequence joins TRBV19 and TRBJ1-2; D is possibly TRBD1 (6 bases). V lost 6 bases and J 5 bases, leaving 13 bases between the germline ends. This CDR3 region has 13 residues. The germline CDR1 and CDR2 sequences are LNHDA and SQIVND (reference sequence). For the CDR3, the DNA is TGTGCCAGTAGCGAAACAGGGCGGTATGGCTACACCTTC. Residues: CASSETGRYGYTF.

The gene calls are TRBV5-1 and TRBJ2-1; possibly TRBD1 for D (6 bases). CDR3 length: 14 amino acids. CDR1 and CDR2 from the germline V gene are SGHRS and YFSETQ. Trimming pared 10 bases from V and 5 bases from J, leaving 19 bases between. CDR3 bases: TGCGCCGGAAGGTCGGAAGCAGGGGACAATGAGCAGTTCTTC. Protein: CAGRSEAGDNEQFF. Full variable domain (missing parts from reference TRBV5-1 and TRBJ2-1): KAGVTQTPRYLIKTRGQQVTLSCSPISGHRSVSWYQQTPGQGLQFLFEYFSETQRNKGNFPGRFSGRQFSNSRSEMNVSTLELGDSALYLCAGRSEAGDNEQFFGPGTRLTVL.